The 10 T cell receptor beta chains presented below share a single source sample, sequenced in a study of T cells after yellow fever vaccination. In TCRdb, the 5' RACE reads were re-called with MiXCR into one record per CDR3 protein. The table lists 110,000 to 150,000 distinct CDR3 sequences, 6.6% of them singletons. Here the sequenced sample was CD4+ T cells sorted from PBMCs, taken 10 days after the yellow fever booster vaccination. All receptors derive from a man between 25 and 39 years old who received the YFV17D yellow fever vaccine.

This clonotype was seen at least ten times. The rearrangement joins TRBV6-5 to TRBJ2-1; maybe TRBD1 (5 bases). The CDR3 runs to 12 residues. The germline V gene encodes CDR1 MNHEY and CDR2 SVGAGI. V lost 7 bases and J 6 bases, leaving 10 bases between the germline ends. CDR3 nucleotides: TGTGCCAGCAACCACAGGTCCAATGAGCAGTTCTTC. Protein: CASNHRSNEQFF.

At least ten counts were recorded for this clonotype. This chain uses TRBV7-6 with TRBJ2-1, with TRBD2 identical over 14 bases. V dropped 5 bases and J dropped 5; count of bases not matched to a gene: 17. The length of the CDR3 is 20 residues. Germline lookup yields CDR1 SGHVS and CDR2 FNYEAQ. In DNA, the CDR3 is TGTGCCAGCAGCCCCCCCCGGACTAGCGGGAGGACGTTCGGGGACAATGAGCAGTTCTTC. Its protein is CASSPPRTSGRTFGDNEQFF.

This clonotype was detected ten times or more. V is TRBV11-3 and J is TRBJ2-2; D is unclear. The CDR3 consists of 13 residues. CDR1 and CDR2 (germline): SGHNT, YENEEA. V was pared by 5 bases and J by 7 bases, with 11 bases between. For the CDR3, the DNA is TGTGCCAGCAGCCTCACAGCCAACGGGGAGCTGTTTTTT. Protein: CASSLTANGELFF.

The table lists this clonotype with many counts. The V gene is TRBV7-2, the J gene TRBJ2-3, with D possibly being TRBD2 (5 bases). Trimming removed 2 bases at V and 3 bases at J, with 12 bases between. The germline gives CDR1 SGHTA, CDR2 FQGNSA. The CDR3 runs 15 residues. The CDR3 reads CASSLSVARTDTQYF. In DNA form, the CDR3 reads TGTGCCAGCAGCTTATCCGTAGCGAGGACAGATACGCAGTATTTT. The variable domain in full, with the rest retrieved from reference TRBV7-2 and TRBJ2-3, is GAGVSQSPSNKVTEKGKDVELRCDPISGHTALYWYRQSLGQGLEFLIYFQGNSAPDKSGLPSDRFSAERTGGSVSTLTIQRTQQEDSAVYLCASSLSVARTDTQYFGPGTRLTVL.

This clonotype was seen more than once but under ten times. V is TRBV18 and J is TRBJ2-7, with D maybe TRBD1 (5 bases). Trimming shortened V by 5 bases and J by 2 bases, and 16 bases separated the two germline ends. This CDR3 has 15 residues. Germline loops: CDR1 KGHSH, CDR2 LQKENI. CDR3 sequence (DNA): TGTGCCAGCTCAGCGGACAAAACTCTTACCTACGAGCAGTACTTC. Protein product: CASSADKTLTYEQYF.

Worth noting for this clonotype: This may stem from a read error, because a much larger clone lies one nucleotide away. The CDR3: CATTSWERKNEQFF. CDR3 in DNA: TGTGCCACCACCTCGTGGGAGAGAAAGAATGAGCAGTTCTTC. The chain combines TRBV15 with TRBJ2-1, with D maybe TRBD2 (5 bases). Per the germline V gene, CDR1 is LNHNV and CDR2 is YYDKDF (reference sequence). V gave up 7 bases and J gave up 7 bases, with 17 bases separating them. The CDR3 consists of 14 residues.

This clonotype was observed at least ten times. CDR3 sequence reads: CASSLRTGGRETQYF. The CDR3 DNA reads TGTGCCAGCAGCTTGAGGACAGGGGGTCGTGAGACCCAGTACTTC. The chain couples TRBV7-2 to TRBJ2-5, with 10 bases matching TRBD1. In germline, CDR1 is SGHTA, CDR2 FQGNSA. V lost 3 bases to trimming and J lost 5 bases; unmatched junction nucleotides: 6. CDR3 length: 15 residues.

This clonotype was recorded many times. The chain links TRBV20-1 to TRBJ2-5, with D uncertain. The germline gives CDR1 DFQATT, CDR2 SNEGSKA (reference sequence). The V end lost 4 bases, the J end lost 5 bases, and 11 bases lay between the germline ends. This CDR3 is built from 12 residues. The CDR3 DNA sequence: TGCAGTGCTATGGATATCGGGGAGACCCAGTACTTC. Residues: CSAMDIGETQYF.

This clonotype was found many times. The rearrangement links TRBV4-3 to TRBJ2-5; the D gene is possibly TRBD2 (5 bases). V shed 4 bases and J shed 5 bases, with 11 bases lying between them. CDR1 and CDR2 (germline): LGHNA, YSLEER. CDR3 length equals 13 residues. The CDR3 DNA sequence: TGCGCCAGCAGCCTTTCCTCGGGGGAGACCCAGTACTTC. Translated, it gives CASSLSSGETQYF.

Many counts were recorded for this clonotype. The chain combines TRBV7-8 with TRBJ2-7; D uncertain. Trimming cost V 6 bases and J 3 bases, with 12 bases left between them. The length of the CDR3 is 13 residues. Per the germline V gene, CDR1 is SGHVS and CDR2 is FQNEAQ. The CDR3 is CASRTNANYEQYF. For the CDR3, the DNA is TGTGCCAGCAGGACGAATGCGAACTACGAGCAGTACTTC.